A single sample gave rise to the 25 T cell receptor beta chains below, sequenced in a study of cytomegalovirus exposure and HLA in healthy donors. Amplification used 60 Vbeta primers and 13 Jbeta primers. Some clones are missing from TCRdb's copy, which holds only in-frame ones; the method was immunoSEQ multiplex PCR. Here the sample spans 150,000 to 200,000 clones, about 9% being singletons. The material sequenced was PBMCs. These receptors all stem from a woman in her 30s in good health and CMV-seropositive.

This clone has just a few counts. The V gene is TRBV18, the J gene TRBJ1-1; tentatively, D is TRBD1 (6 bases). This CDR3 spans 14 amino acids. Germline V lookup: CDR1 KGHSH, CDR2 LQKENI. Trimming pared 3 bases from V and 3 bases from J, leaving 11 bases between. CDR3 in DNA: TGTGCCAGCTCACCGGACAGAGGGCACACTGAAGCTTTCTTT. It is translated as CASSPDRGHTEAFF.

This sequence joins TRBV5-1 and TRBJ2-3; D may be TRBD2 (5 bases). This CDR3 spans 16 amino acids. V was shortened by 4 bases and J by 4 bases, with 19 bases between the two germline ends. Germline V lookup: CDR1 SGHRS, CDR2 YFSETQ. The CDR3, as DNA: TGCGCCAGCAGCCCGGGAAACCTAGTTACAGCAGATACGCAGTATTTT. This codes for CASSPGNLVTADTQYF.

This chain joins TRBV15 and TRBJ1-1, with D unclear. V lost 1 base and J lost 4, with 7 bases in between. The CDR3 spans 13 residues. Germline CDR1 LNHNV, CDR2 YYDKDF (reference sequence). CDR3 amino acids: CATSRAYSTEAFF. CDR3 DNA: TGTGCCACCAGCAGAGCGTATAGCACTGAAGCTTTCTTT.

This clone was counted only a few times. V usage is TRBV5-1 and J usage is TRBJ1-2; 9 nucleotides agree with TRBD1. CDR1 is SGHRS and CDR2 is YFSETQ in the germline V gene. The J segment lost 4 bases and the V segment lost 4 bases, leaving 5 bases of the junction unmatched. The CDR3 has 14 residues. The chain's CDR3 is CASSPGTGPYGYTF. CDR3 DNA: TGCGCCAGCAGCCCCGGGACAGGGCCCTATGGCTACACCTTC.

This clone was counted only a few times. CDR3 loop: CASSQGTEAFF. CDR3 sequence (DNA): TGTGCCAGCTCCCAGGGGACTGAAGCTTTCTTT. This chain connects TRBV27 to TRBJ1-1; the D gene is possibly TRBD1 (6 bases). The CDR3 has 11 amino acids. Germline-derived CDR1 and CDR2 are MNHEY and SMNVEV (reference sequence). V gave up 8 bases and J gave up 5 bases, with 9 bases separating them.

J is TRBJ1-1 and V is TRBV6-5; no firm D call. The CDR3 runs 14 residues. Germline V gene data show CDR1 as MNHEY and CDR2 as SVGAGI. The ends were cut back, 6 bases at V and 3 bases at J, with 14 bases in the middle. Here the CDR3 reads CASSLGRQHTEAFF. The CDR3 DNA is TGTGCCAGCAGCCTAGGCCGGCAGCACACTGAAGCTTTCTTT.

This rearrangement joins TRBV19 to TRBJ2-7; the match to TRBD1 covers 9 bases. The CDR3 has 15 amino acids. Per the germline V gene, CDR1 is LNHDA and CDR2 is SQIVND (reference sequence). V was pared by 5 bases and J by 3 bases, with 8 bases of the junction left unmatched. DNA for the CDR3: TGTGCCAGTAGTGCCACCGGGACAGGGTTCTACGAGCAGTACTTC. Translation gives CASSATGTGFYEQYF.

The table lists this clone with a few counts. The chain couples TRBV5-4 to TRBJ2-7, with TRBD1 matching 9 bases. CDR3 size: 14 residues. J gave up 3 bases and V 2 bases, and 3 bases lay outside the gene matches. The germline gives CDR1 SGHNT, CDR2 YYREEE (reference sequence). CDR3 bases: TGTGCCAGCAGCTTAGGGACAGGGCTCTACGAGCAGTACTTC. Its translation is CASSLGTGLYEQYF.

The chain joins TRBV19 to TRBJ1-1; TRBD1 aligns across 7 bases. Germline-derived CDR1 and CDR2 are LNHDA and SQIVND (reference sequence). The CDR3 covers 17 residues. The junction had 16 bases not matched to a gene; V was cut back by 6 bases and J by 3 bases. CDR3 in DNA: TGTGCCAGTAGATCCCCCCCAAGGGGGCAATCGGACACTGAAGCTTTCTTT. It yields the protein CASRSPPRGQSDTEAFF. Complete variable domain (other parts from reference TRBV19 and TRBJ1-1): DGGITQSPKYLFRKEGQNVTLSCEQNLNHDAMYWYRQDPGQGLRLIYYSQIVNDFQKGDIAEGYSVSREKKESFPLTVTSAQKNPTAFYLCASRSPPRGQSDTEAFFGQGTRLTVV.

This clone turned up a few times. V usage is TRBV6-5 and J usage is TRBJ2-5; 9 bases are shared with TRBD1. CDR1 is MNHEY and CDR2 is SVGAGI in the germline V gene. The CDR3 covers 15 residues. V was clipped by 5 bases and J by 4 bases; unmatched bases: 8. CDR3 DNA: TGTGCCAGCAGTCCCGGGACAGGGCAAGGAGAGACCCAGTACTTC. Translated, it gives CASSPGTGQGETQYF.

This clone was seen a few times. The rearrangement uses TRBV27 and TRBJ2-7, with 7 bases lining up with TRBD2. Per the germline V gene, CDR1 is MNHEY and CDR2 is SMNVEV (reference sequence). The CDR3 is 16 amino acids. V trimming: 8 bases; J trimming: 6 bases; junction bases outside the gene matches: 19. The DNA for the CDR3 is TGTGCCAGCGGCCTCCAGGGAGGGCGGCTTAAGGTCGAGCAGTACTTC. This sequence encodes CASGLQGGRLKVEQYF.

The chain carries TRBV29-1 and TRBJ2-5, with D hard to call. The DNA end favors TRBJ2-7, so the J call may be wrong. The CDR3 loop spans 12 amino acids. Germline V gene lookup returns CDR1 SQVTM and CDR2 ANQGSEA. The CDR3 region has the DNA TGCAGCGTTGTTATCCGGTCCTACGAGCAGTACTTC. Residues: CSVVIRSYEQYF.

This chain connects TRBV5-1 to TRBJ2-2; a weak D match, TRBD2 (5 bases). The V gene lost 5 bases and the J gene lost 4 bases, with 12 bases spanning the gap. Germline CDR1 is SGHRS and CDR2 is YFSETQ. This CDR3 spans 14 amino acids. CDR3 sequence (DNA): TGCGCCAGCAGTCGTACTAGGTTCACCGGGGAGCTGTTTTTT. Encoded protein: CASSRTRFTGELFF. The entire variable domain, with the rest obtained from reference TRBV5-1 and TRBJ2-2, is as follows: KAGVTQTPRYLIKTRGQQVTLSCSPISGHRSVSWYQQTPGQGLQFLFEYFSETQRNKGNFPGRFSGRQFSNSRSEMNVSTLELGDSALYLCASSRTRFTGELFFGEGSRLTVL.

The chain joins TRBV2 to TRBJ2-2; 7 nucleotides line up with TRBD1. The germline V gene has CDR1 SNHLY and CDR2 FYNNEI. This CDR3 contains 15 residues. The V segment lost 6 bases and the J segment 0 bases; nucleotides outside the gene matches: 4. DNA for the CDR3: TGTGCCAGCAGGGGGGACAGCTCGAACACCGGGGAGCTGTTTTTT. Residues: CASRGDSSNTGELFF.

The chain combines TRBV5-1 with TRBJ2-3; 7 bases are shared with TRBD1. The CDR3 has 17 residues. V trimming: 0 bases; J trimming: 2 bases; junction bases outside the gene matches: 9. From germline, CDR1 is SGHRS and CDR2 YFSETQ. Here the CDR3 DNA reads TGCGCCAGCAGCTTGGAGCAGGACAGGTCCCTCACAGATACGCAGTATTTT. Residues: CASSLEQDRSLTDTQYF. The whole variable domain, filled in from reference TRBV5-1 and TRBJ2-3, reads KAGVTQTPRYLIKTRGQQVTLSCSPISGHRSVSWYQQTPGQGLQFLFEYFSETQRNKGNFPGRFSGRQFSNSRSEMNVSTLELGDSALYLCASSLEQDRSLTDTQYFGPGTRLTVL.

The V and J genes are TRBV7-9 and TRBJ2-3, with a possible D match to TRBD2 (5 bases). The CDR3 has 14 residues. V lost 2 bases to trimming and J lost 3 bases, with 9 bases between them. The V gene's germline CDR1 is SEHNR and CDR2 FQNEAQ (reference sequence). The CDR3 bases are TGTGCCAGCAGCTTAAGGGAGCGGACAGATACGCAGTATTTT. Translated, it gives CASSLRERTDTQYF.

The V call is TRBV29-1, the J call TRBJ2-7, with D perhaps matching TRBD2 (5 bases). This CDR3 has 10 amino acids. V was trimmed by 6 bases and J by 3 bases, leaving 6 bases between them. CDR1 is SQVTM, CDR2 ANQGSEA, per germline. CDR3 in DNA: TGCAGCGTGAGGGACTACGAGCAGTACTTC. It codes for CSVRDYEQYF.

This clone was observed a few times. V is TRBV19 and J is TRBJ1-5, with 9 positions matching TRBD1. The CDR3 extends over 14 amino acids. Germline V gene lookup returns CDR1 LNHDA and CDR2 SQIVND (reference sequence). The trim removed 4 bases at V and 7 bases at J, leaving 5 bases unmatched. CDR3 sequence (DNA): TGTGCCAGTAGTACGGACAGGGGCGTCCAGCCCCAGCATTTT. It specifies CASSTDRGVQPQHF.

There are a few counts of this clone. This chain links TRBV6-5 with TRBJ1-1; D may be TRBD1 (6 bases). Trimming removed 3 bases at V and 1 base at J, with 12 bases between. Per the germline V gene, CDR1 is MNHEY and CDR2 is SVGAGI. This CDR3 has 15 residues. CDR3 residues: CASSYGTGWNTEAFF. The DNA for the CDR3 is TGTGCCAGCAGTTATGGCACAGGGTGGAACACTGAAGCTTTCTTT.

This clone has more than one count but fewer than ten. The gene calls are TRBV29-1 and TRBJ1-1, with D uncertain. Germline assignment: CDR1 SQVTM and CDR2 ANQGSEA. V was cut by 5 bases and J by 11 bases, with 18 bases left in between. This CDR3 has 12 amino acids. The CDR3 is CSVLILPGEAFF. For the CDR3, the DNA is TGCAGCGTTCTGATCCTCCCCGGAGAGGCTTTCTTT.

In its sample, this clone was seen a few times. The chain carries TRBV12-5 and TRBJ2-3; TRBD2 agrees at 11 bases. V dropped 1 base and J dropped 5; count of bases not matched to a gene: 2. CDR3 length: 15 residues. Germline V gene sequence: CDR1 LGHNT, CDR2 FRNRAP. The CDR3 protein is CASGLGLAGGDTQYF. CDR3 DNA sequence: TGTGCTAGTGGTTTGGGGCTAGCGGGGGGAGATACGCAGTATTTT.

The chain has TRBV29-1 and TRBJ1-2, with D possibly matching TRBD1 (6 bases). Germline CDR1 reads SQVTM; CDR2 reads ANQGSEA. There are 13 residues in the CDR3. V lost 6 bases and J lost 8, with 19 bases in between. CDR3 sequence reads: CSVSSGGARGYTF. CDR3 DNA: TGCAGCGTATCATCTGGGGGCGCAAGGGGCTACACCTTC.

This clone has a handful of counts. One junction end does not reproduce the germline sequence, and a read error may be involved. Distinct nucleotide sequences in the sample also encode this CDR3. The rearrangement joins TRBV27 to TRBJ2-4; 7 positions match TRBD1. CDR3 size: 14 residues. Germline CDR1 and CDR2: MNHEY and SMNVEV (reference sequence). The CDR3 sequence: CASSTGTEKNIQYF. In DNA, the CDR3 is TGTGCTAGCAGTACCGGGACAGAGAAAAACATTCAGTACTTC.

This clone was seen more than once but under ten times. The chain couples TRBV7-2 to TRBJ2-1; 9 bases line up with TRBD1. V shed 2 bases, J shed 3 bases, and the junction held 8 bases outside the gene matches. Germline V gives CDR1 SGHTA, CDR2 FQGNSA. The CDR3 is 17 residues long. The CDR3 sequence: CASSLRPRTGDYNEQFF. As DNA, the CDR3 is TGTGCCAGCAGCTTAAGGCCCCGGACAGGGGACTACAATGAGCAGTTCTTC.

This chain links TRBV19 with TRBJ1-2; possible D gene TRBD1, 5 bases. Trimming removed 6 bases at V and 4 bases at J, with 15 bases between. The CDR3 has 14 amino acids. Per germline, CDR1 LNHDA and CDR2 SQIVND (reference sequence). The CDR3 sequence: CASRPGLSGYGYTF. Written as DNA, the CDR3 is TGTGCCAGTAGACCAGGGCTTTCGGGCTATGGCTACACCTTC.